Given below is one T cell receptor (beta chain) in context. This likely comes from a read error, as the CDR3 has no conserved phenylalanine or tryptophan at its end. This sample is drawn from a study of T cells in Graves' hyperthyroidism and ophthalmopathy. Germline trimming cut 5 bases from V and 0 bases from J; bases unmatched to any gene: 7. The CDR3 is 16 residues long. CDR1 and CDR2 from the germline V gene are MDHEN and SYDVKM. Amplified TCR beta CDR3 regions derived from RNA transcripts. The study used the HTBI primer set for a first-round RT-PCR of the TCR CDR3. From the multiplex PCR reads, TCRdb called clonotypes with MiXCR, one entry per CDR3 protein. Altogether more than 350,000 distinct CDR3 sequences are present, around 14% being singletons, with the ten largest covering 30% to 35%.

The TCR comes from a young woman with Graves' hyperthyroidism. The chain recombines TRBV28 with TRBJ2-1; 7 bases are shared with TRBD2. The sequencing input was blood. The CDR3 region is CASSALLAASYNEQFL. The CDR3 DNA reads TGTGCCAGCAGTGCCCTCCTAGCGGCCTCCTACAATGAGCAGTTCCTC.